A single T cell receptor beta chain is shown here with its context. Its antigen is currently unknown. This sample was included in a study of blood T cells in healthy people across ages. General study findings and limits: CMV status of donors was unknown, possibly confounding expanded clonotype changes. More naive CD4+ cells and higher diversity were found in long-lived than in aged donors. Considered underestimates were the diversity estimates obtained from one million T cells.

Trimming cost V 6 bases and J 4 bases, with 17 bases left between them. From germline, CDR1 is DFQATT and CDR2 SNEGSKA (reference sequence). This CDR3 is built from 14 residues. Primers used in a second PCR of roughly 6 to 11 cycles were a sample-barcoded 5' primer and a J-beta primer mix. Via MiXCR, TCRdb re-called the 5' RACE reads, giving one row per CDR3 protein. This table has 1 million to 1.2 million distinct CDR3 sequences, less than 45% appearing once. The sample was blood. V and J are TRBV20-1 and TRBJ2-3; D is possibly TRBD2 (6 bases). The source is a young man in good health. The DNA for the CDR3 is TGCAGTGCCCCCGGTCCCTCGGGGGCAGATACGCAGTATTTT. It specifies CSAPGPSGADTQYF.